Each of the 29 T cell receptor beta chains below was sequenced from the same sample in a study of T cells in Graves' hyperthyroidism and ophthalmopathy. Amplification targeted TCR beta CDR3 regions from RNA transcripts. HTBI primers were the set used in a first-round RT-PCR of the TCR CDR3. TCRdb analysed the multiplex PCR reads with MiXCR anew, one entry per CDR3 protein. The sample consists of 530,000 or so distinct CDR3 sequences, about 15% of them appearing once. Input material: blood. The receptors originated from a woman aged 18-30 years with Graves' ophthalmopathy.

This clonotype was detected ten times or more. The V gene is TRBV10-1, the J gene TRBJ2-2, with a possible D match to TRBD2 (6 bases). Trimming took off 0 bases at V and 3 bases at J, with 14 bases between the two ends. CDR3 length equals 17 residues. CDR1 and CDR2 (germline): WNHNN, SYGVQD (reference sequence). CDR3 DNA: TGCGCCAGCAGTGAGTCGGTTCCGGGGGTGGACACCGGGGAGCTGTTTTTT. Its protein product is CASSESVPGVDTGELFF.

This clonotype was detected ten times or more. The chain links TRBV2 to TRBJ2-5; the match to TRBD1 covers 7 bases. The J segment lost 1 base and the V segment lost 6 bases, leaving 11 bases of the junction unmatched. The CDR3 contains 16 residues. From germline, CDR1 is SNHLY and CDR2 FYNNEI. CDR3 amino acids: CASRAEPGTVQETQYF. CDR3 sequence (DNA): TGTGCCAGCAGAGCTGAACCCGGGACAGTCCAAGAGACCCAGTACTTC.

Concerning this clonotype: Given a much more abundant clone one base away, this may be a read error. This chain connects TRBV10-3 to TRBJ1-2, with TRBD1 matching 9 bases. Trimming cost V 6 bases and J 4 bases; bases outside gene matches: 36. The germline V gene encodes CDR1 ENHRY and CDR2 SYGVKD. The CDR3 has 24 residues. CDR3 bases: TGTGCCATCAGGGACAGCGGGGGGGGGGGGGGACCCCGGACAGGGGACCCCCGACGCTATGGCTACACCTTC. Protein: CAIRDSGGGGGPRTGDPRRYGYTF.

With regard to this clonotype: A read error may explain this, as a much larger clone is one base away. The chain recombines TRBV4-2 with TRBJ1-1; D is uncertain. Germline assignment: CDR1 LGHNA and CDR2 YNFKEQ. The CDR3 has 15 residues. The CDR3 nucleotides read TGTGCCAGCAGCCAAGAGGAGGACCCGAACACTGGAGCTTTCTTT. Protein: CASSQEEDPNTGAFF.

This sequence joins TRBV7-8 and TRBJ1-1; no clear D. The CDR3 runs to 13 residues. The germline gives CDR1 SGHVS, CDR2 FQNEAQ. V lost 5 bases and J 1 base, leaving 8 bases between the germline ends. This CDR3 is CASSHKRNTEAFF. Written as DNA, the CDR3 is TGTGCCAGCAGCCATAAGAGGAACACTGAAGCTTTCTTT.

The sample holds many counts of this clonotype. This chain uses TRBV27 with TRBJ1-2; 7 positions match TRBD1. The CDR3 spans 16 residues. Germline CDR1 reads MNHEY; CDR2 reads SMNVEV (reference sequence). V lost 3 bases to trimming and J lost 6 bases; unmatched junction nucleotides: 13. CDR3 coding DNA: TGTGCCAGCAGTTTGACAGACAGGGCGGGATCCGATGGCTACACCTTC. Its translation is CASSLTDRAGSDGYTF.

This clonotype was recorded at least ten times. The rearrangement joins TRBV28 to TRBJ1-5, with TRBD1 as a possible D gene (5 bases). V lost 3 bases, J lost 6 bases, and 9 bases lay in between. Germline CDR1 reads MDHEN; CDR2 reads SYDVKM. This CDR3 has 13 residues. The CDR3 DNA reads TGTGCCAGCAGTTTTAGTGGGGGTCAGCCCCAGCATTTT. It yields the protein CASSFSGGQPQHF.

CDR3 in DNA: TGCAGCGACGAGACAGGCTATGGCTACACCTTC. Its translation: CSDETGYGYTF. The gene calls are TRBV29-1 and TRBJ1-2, with a weak D call TRBD1 (6 bases). The V end lost 7 bases, the J end lost 4 bases, and 10 bases lay between the germline ends. The germline V gene has CDR1 SQVTM and CDR2 ANQGSEA. The CDR3 has 11 amino acids. Drawing the rest from reference TRBV29-1 and TRBJ1-2, the complete variable domain is SAVISQKPSRDICQRGTSLTIQCQVDSQVTMMFWYRQQPGQSLTLIATANQGSEATYESGFVIDKFPISRPNLTFSTLTVSNMSPEDSSIYLCSDETGYGYTFGSGTRLTVV.

The V and J genes are TRBV7-9 and TRBJ1-5; unclear D gene. With 3 bases removed from V and 3 bases from J, the gap between germline ends came to 3 bases. This CDR3 contains 12 residues. Germline CDR1 SEHNR, CDR2 FQNEAQ (reference sequence). Written as DNA, the CDR3 is TGTGCCAGCAGCTTTAACAATCAGCCCCAGCATTTT. Encoded protein: CASSFNNQPQHF. Combining the CDR3 with reference TRBV7-9 and TRBJ1-5 gives the whole variable domain DTGVSQNPRHKITKRGQNVTFRCDPISEHNRLYWYRQTLGQGPEFLTYFQNEAQLEKSRLLSDRFSAERPKGSFSTLEIQRTEQGDSAMYLCASSFNNQPQHFGDGTRLSIL.

The chain has TRBV11-2 and TRBJ2-7; no reliable D call. This CDR3 has 12 amino acids. Germline loops: CDR1 SGHAT, CDR2 FQNNGV. V lost 5 bases and J lost 2, with 7 bases in between. The CDR3 is CASSTPAYEQYF. CDR3 in DNA: TGTGCCAGCAGCACTCCGGCCTACGAGCAGTACTTC. Looking up the rest from reference TRBV11-2 and TRBJ2-7 gives the full variable domain: EAGVAQSPRYKIIEKRQSVAFWCNPISGHATLYWYQQILGQGPKLLIQFQNNGVVDDSQLPKDRFSAERLKGVDSTLKIQPAKLEDSAVYLCASSTPAYEQYFGPGTRLTVT.

This clonotype was seen repeatedly, ten times or more. This rearrangement joins TRBV20-1 to TRBJ1-1; D is unresolved. The ends were cut back, 5 bases at V and 0 bases at J, with 13 bases in the middle. This CDR3 comprises 14 residues. Germline CDR1 is DFQATT and CDR2 is SNEGSKA (reference sequence). This chain's CDR3 is CSARHRRLNTEAFF. Written as DNA, the CDR3 is TGCAGTGCTCGCCACCGGAGATTGAACACTGAAGCTTTCTTT.

CDR3 in DNA: TGCGCCAGCAGCCAAGAATTGGGGGTAGCAACAGATACGCAGTATTTT. Protein: CASSQELGVATDTQYF. The V and J genes are TRBV4-3 and TRBJ2-3; D is tentatively TRBD1 or TRBD2 (5 bases each). Trimming left V 0 bases short and J 3 bases short, with 13 bases between. This CDR3 has 16 amino acids. CDR1 is LGHNA, CDR2 YSLEER, per germline.

About this clonotype itself: This may stem from a read error, because a much larger clone lies one nucleotide away. The chain employs TRBV18 and TRBJ2-1; D uncertain. CDR1 is KGHSH and CDR2 is LQKENI in the germline V gene. The CDR3 covers 16 residues. Written as DNA, the CDR3 is TGTGCCAGCTCGACCACCTCAGGAGTCCCTCCCAATGGGCAGTTCTTC. As protein: CASSTTSGVPPNGQFF.

This clonotype was recorded at least ten times. This chain uses TRBV28 with TRBJ1-2; 7 bases are a match to TRBD1. The CDR3 runs 14 residues. J gave up 2 bases and V 3 bases, and 3 bases lay outside the gene matches. Germline values: CDR1 MDHEN, CDR2 SYDVKM. The CDR3 spells CASSFAGQNYGYTF. CDR3 nucleotide sequence: TGTGCCAGCAGTTTTGCGGGACAGAACTATGGCTACACCTTC.

This clonotype was detected only a few times. The V and J genes are TRBV4-1 and TRBJ2-7; possible D gene TRBD1, 5 bases. CDR1 MGHRA and CDR2 YSYEKL come from the germline V gene. CDR3 size: 16 residues. V was cut by 0 bases and J by 1 base, with 13 bases left in between. CDR3 nucleotides: TGCGCCAGCAGCCAAGATGGGGCCGGGTTGTCCTACGAGCAGTACTTC. It yields the protein CASSQDGAGLSYEQYF.

This clonotype has only a few counts. The chain couples TRBV7-9 to TRBJ1-2; TRBD1 aligns across 9 bases. The V gene end was trimmed by 2 bases and the J gene end by 0 bases; junction bases not matched to a gene: 7. CDR1 and CDR2 (germline): SEHNR, FQNEAQ (reference sequence). The CDR3 runs 17 residues. CDR3 sequence reads: CASSLSGQGPTNYGYTF. CDR3 sequence (DNA): TGTGCCAGCAGCTTATCGGGACAGGGTCCGACTAACTATGGCTACACCTTC.

This clonotype was recorded at least ten times. The rearrangement links TRBV7-3 to TRBJ2-1; 8 nucleotides agree with TRBD2. J was trimmed by 6 bases and V by 0 bases; bases with no gene match: 7. Germline CDR1 reads SGHTA; CDR2 reads FQGTGA. The CDR3 is 16 amino acids. In nucleotides, the CDR3 is TGTGCCAGCAGCTTAACGCCCAGCGGGAGTTTCAATGAGCAGTTCTTC. This encodes CASSLTPSGSFNEQFF.

This clonotype was detected many times. The chain combines TRBV4-3 with TRBJ2-1, with TRBD2 as a possible D gene (6 bases). Germline V lookup: CDR1 LGHNA, CDR2 YSLEER. The CDR3 spans 16 residues. V lost 3 bases and J lost 1, with 13 bases in between. Here the CDR3 reads CASSHVRLGSYNEQFF. CDR3 coding DNA: TGCGCCAGCAGCCACGTCCGACTAGGTTCCTACAATGAGCAGTTCTTC.

The V and J genes are TRBV5-1 and TRBJ1-4; 9 nucleotides align to TRBD1. Per the germline V gene, CDR1 is SGHRS and CDR2 is YFSETQ. The CDR3 contains 15 residues. V shed 4 bases and J 5 bases; nucleotides not matched to a gene: 6. The DNA for the CDR3 is TGCGCCAGCAGCAAACAGGGGGCGGCGAATGAAAAACTGTTTTTT. Translated: CASSKQGAANEKLFF.

J is TRBJ1-4 and V is TRBV24-1; D not resolved. V was pared by 1 base and J by 8 bases, with 4 bases between. The length of the CDR3 is 12 residues. CDR1 is KGHDR and CDR2 is SFDVKD in the germline V gene. The CDR3 sequence: CATSDFDEKLFF. CDR3 nucleotides: TGTGCCACCAGTGATTTCGACGAAAAACTGTTTTTT.

This clonotype was detected ten times or more. The chain uses TRBV28 and TRBJ1-2; no clear D gene. The CDR3 contains 14 residues. Germline lookup yields CDR1 MDHEN and CDR2 SYDVKM. The V end lost 5 bases, the J end lost 4 bases, and 14 bases lay between the germline ends. The CDR3 bases are TGTGCCAGCAGTCCCCTCCGGGAGGCCTATGGCTACACCTTC. Translation gives CASSPLREAYGYTF.

This clonotype was counted ten times or more. The chain carries TRBV12-3 or TRBV12-4 and TRBJ2-3; either TRBD1 or TRBD2 may supply D (6 bases each). Trimming took off 4 bases at V and 5 bases at J, with 19 bases between the two ends. This CDR3 region has 16 residues. CDR3 sequence reads: CASSYGGTRGGDTQYF. In DNA form, the CDR3 reads TGTGCCAGCAGTTACGGCGGGACGAGAGGGGGAGATACGCAGTATTTT.

The chain combines TRBV27 with TRBJ1-2; D is ambiguous. The CDR3 has 13 amino acids. Trimming shortened V by 5 bases and J by 7 bases, and 14 bases separated the two germline ends. Germline V lookup: CDR1 MNHEY, CDR2 SMNVEV (reference sequence). The CDR3: CASSPGGLSGYTF. In nucleotides, the CDR3 is TGTGCCAGCAGTCCAGGTGGCCTCTCTGGCTACACCTTC.

This clonotype occurred a few times. The rearrangement uses TRBV5-1 and TRBJ1-4; D is unclear. The CDR3 runs to 13 residues. Germline V lookup: CDR1 SGHRS, CDR2 YFSETQ. The V and J ends lost 4 bases and 8 bases respectively, with 12 bases between them. CDR3 residues: CASSMDYGEKLFF. The DNA of the CDR3 is TGCGCCAGCAGCATGGATTACGGAGAAAAACTGTTTTTT.

The gene calls are TRBV19 and TRBJ2-1, with D possibly being TRBD2 (7 bases). Germline assignment: CDR1 LNHDA and CDR2 SQIVND (reference sequence). V lost 6 bases to trimming and J lost 6 bases, with 18 bases between them. CDR3 length equals 15 residues. CDR3 bases: TGTGCCAGTAGCAGGTTGGGAGGGGGGCTCAATGAGCAGTTCTTC. Amino acid sequence: CASSRLGGGLNEQFF.

Ten or more counts support this clonotype. The chain carries TRBV6-1 and TRBJ1-1; 9 nucleotides agree with TRBD1. J gave up 6 bases and V 10 bases, and 12 bases lay outside the gene matches. Germline CDR1 reads MNHNS; CDR2 reads SASEGT. This CDR3 contains 14 residues. CDR3 region: CATTKGQGSPEAFF. The CDR3 DNA reads TGTGCCACCACGAAAGGACAGGGGAGTCCTGAAGCTTTCTTT.

Worth noting for this clonotype: This sequence may be a read error, since a much larger clone differs from it by one base. This sequence joins TRBV12-3 or TRBV12-4 and TRBJ1-5; no firm D call. This CDR3 has 12 amino acids. CDR3 in DNA: TGTGCCGGCAGTTCGGGTTATCAGCCCCAGCATTTT. Translation gives CAGSSGYQPQHF.

In this sample, this clonotype turned up a few times. This rearrangement joins TRBV12-3 or TRBV12-4 to TRBJ1-1, with D tentatively TRBD1 (5 bases). The CDR3 runs to 15 residues. Trimming took off 6 bases at V and 1 base at J, with 15 bases between the two ends. The CDR3 here is CASSLPGPQNTEAFF. CDR3 DNA sequence: TGTGCCAGCAGCTTACCGGGACCCCAGAACACTGAAGCTTTCTTT.

Comment on this clonotype: One end of the junction does not line up with germline, which may come from a read error. The chain has TRBV11-2 and TRBJ1-1; no definite D call. The CDR3 spans 14 residues. Germline loops: CDR1 SGHAT, CDR2 FQNNGV. The CDR3 nucleotides read TGTGCCAGCAGCTTAGAAGTCCCGAACTCTGAAGCTTTCTTT. As protein: CASSLEVPNSEAFF.